This T cell receptor (beta chain) was obtained from a study of CD8 T cells in Susac syndrome. The RNA, roughly 0.5 to 1 ug, was put through reverse transcription using random hexamers. The method of amplification for TCR beta CDR3 was immunoSEQ multiplex PCR, covering 54 Vbeta and 13 Jbeta. One entry per CDR3 protein, called by TCRdb with MiXCR from the immunoSEQ multiplex PCR reads. The profile covers 150,000 to 200,000 distinct CDR3 sequences, with around 93% appearing a single time and more than 0.08% taken by the ten largest. Germline V gene sequence: CDR1 MNHEY, CDR2 SMNVEV (reference sequence). V was clipped by 6 bases and J by 7 bases; unmatched bases: 5. The CDR3 contains 13 residues.

The V and J genes are TRBV27 and TRBJ2-5; 10 bases agree with TRBD1. This receptor was identified in a human donor with multiple sclerosis. Sequencing input: CD4+ T cells from PBMCs. Written as DNA, the CDR3 is TGTGCCAGCAGGGGGACAGGGGAGGCGACCCAGTACTTC. Amino acid sequence: CASRGTGEATQYF.